This T cell receptor (beta chain) emerged from a study of T cell responses to AZD1222 COVID-19 vaccine. General study points: Repertoires were obtained solely post-peak T cell response.

Assay used: immunoSEQ multiplex PCR; TCRdb lists only in-frame clones, some missing. The top ten clones hold about 7% of a sample with fewer than 45,000 clones, about 89% of them seen once. Points on this clone: Its antigen is as yet unknown.

V shed 2 bases and J shed 2 bases, with 7 bases lying between them. This CDR3 region has 13 residues. The germline CDR1 and CDR2 sequences are MRHNA and SNTAGT. This material consisted of peripheral blood, taken on day 0 of AZD1222 vaccination. The V gene is TRBV6-4, the J gene TRBJ2-7; D ambiguous. The source of this sequence is an adult in good health. CDR3 nucleotide sequence: TGTGCCAGCAGTGACCGACGGACCTACGAGCAGTACTTC. It translates to CASSDRRTYEQYF.